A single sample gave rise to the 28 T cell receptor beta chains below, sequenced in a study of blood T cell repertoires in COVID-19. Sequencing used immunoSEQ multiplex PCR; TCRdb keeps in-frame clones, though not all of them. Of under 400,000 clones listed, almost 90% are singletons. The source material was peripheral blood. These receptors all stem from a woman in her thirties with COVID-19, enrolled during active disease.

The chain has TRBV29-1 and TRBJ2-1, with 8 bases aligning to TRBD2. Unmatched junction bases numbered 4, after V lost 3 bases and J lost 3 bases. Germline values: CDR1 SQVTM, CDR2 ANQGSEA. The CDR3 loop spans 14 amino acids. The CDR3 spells CSVDGGRIYNEQFF. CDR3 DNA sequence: TGCAGCGTTGACGGCGGGAGGATCTACAATGAGCAGTTCTTC.

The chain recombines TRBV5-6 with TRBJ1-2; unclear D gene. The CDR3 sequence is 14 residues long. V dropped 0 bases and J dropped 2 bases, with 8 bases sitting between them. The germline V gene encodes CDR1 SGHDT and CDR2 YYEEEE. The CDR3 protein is CASSLVSSNYGYTF. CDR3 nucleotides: TGTGCCAGCAGCTTGGTTTCGTCGAACTATGGCTACACCTTC.

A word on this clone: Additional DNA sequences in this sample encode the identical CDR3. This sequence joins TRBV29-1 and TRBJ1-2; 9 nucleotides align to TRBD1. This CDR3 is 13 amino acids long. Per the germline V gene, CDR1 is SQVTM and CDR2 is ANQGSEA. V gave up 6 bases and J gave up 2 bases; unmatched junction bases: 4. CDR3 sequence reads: CSVKTGGNYGYTF. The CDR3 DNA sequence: TGCAGCGTGAAGACAGGGGGAAACTATGGCTACACCTTC.

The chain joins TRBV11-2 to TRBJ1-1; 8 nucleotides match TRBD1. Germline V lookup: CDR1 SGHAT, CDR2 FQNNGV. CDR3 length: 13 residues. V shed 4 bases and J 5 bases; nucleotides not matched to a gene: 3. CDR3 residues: CASSSTGETEAFF. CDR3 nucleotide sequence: TGTGCCAGCAGCTCGACAGGGGAGACTGAAGCTTTCTTT.

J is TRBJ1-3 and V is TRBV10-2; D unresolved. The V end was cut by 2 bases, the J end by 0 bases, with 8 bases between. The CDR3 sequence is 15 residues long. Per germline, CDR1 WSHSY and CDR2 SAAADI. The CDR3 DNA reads TGCGCCAGCAGTGAGGGGCCTCACTCTGGAAACACCATATATTTT. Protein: CASSEGPHSGNTIYF.

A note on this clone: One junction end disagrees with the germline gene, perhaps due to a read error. The CDR3 reads CASSEGTGGNEKLFF. Written as DNA, the CDR3 is TGTGCCAGCAGCGAAGGAACAGGGGGAAATGAAAAACTGTTTTTT. The V call is TRBV6-1, the J call TRBJ1-4; 8 bases fit TRBD1. The V gene's germline CDR1 is MNHNS and CDR2 SASEGT. The CDR3 consists of 15 residues.

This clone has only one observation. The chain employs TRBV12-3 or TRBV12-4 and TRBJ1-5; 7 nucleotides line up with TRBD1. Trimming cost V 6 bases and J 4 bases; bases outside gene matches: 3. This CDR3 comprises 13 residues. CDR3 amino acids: CASRPTGNQPQHF. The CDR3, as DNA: TGTGCCAGCAGGCCGACAGGGAATCAGCCCCAGCATTTT.

DNA of the CDR3: TGTGCCAGCAGCTACGTGAGACAGGGGGCCAACAATGAGCAGTTCTTC. Translated, it gives CASSYVRQGANNEQFF. The chain uses TRBV7-4 and TRBJ2-1; TRBD1 matches 10 bases. Germline V gene data show CDR1 as SGHVT and CDR2 as SQSDAQ. Unmatched junction bases numbered 8, after V lost 4 bases and J lost 5 bases. CDR3 size: 16 residues.

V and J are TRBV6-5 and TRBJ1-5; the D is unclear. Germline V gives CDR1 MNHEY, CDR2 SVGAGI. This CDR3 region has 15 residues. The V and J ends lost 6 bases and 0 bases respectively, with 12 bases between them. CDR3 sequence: CASRSHQYSNQPQHF. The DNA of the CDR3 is TGTGCCAGCAGGTCCCATCAGTATAGCAATCAGCCCCAGCATTTT.

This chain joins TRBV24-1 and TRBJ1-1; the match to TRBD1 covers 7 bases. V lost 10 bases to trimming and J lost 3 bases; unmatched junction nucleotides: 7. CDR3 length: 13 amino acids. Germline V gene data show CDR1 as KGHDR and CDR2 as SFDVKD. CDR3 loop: CATRNRGDTEAFF. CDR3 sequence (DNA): TGTGCCACGAGAAACAGGGGTGACACTGAAGCTTTCTTT.

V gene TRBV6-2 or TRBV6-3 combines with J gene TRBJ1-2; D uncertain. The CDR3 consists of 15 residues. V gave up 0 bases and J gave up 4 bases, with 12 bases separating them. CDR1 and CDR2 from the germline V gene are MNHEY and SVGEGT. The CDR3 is CASSYSVSNGYGYTF. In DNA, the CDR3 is TGTGCCAGCAGTTACTCAGTGTCAAACGGCTATGGCTACACCTTC.

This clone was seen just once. The CDR3 loop reads CASSLGGTSRHNEQFF. In DNA, the CDR3 is TGCGCCAGCAGCTTGGGGGGGACTAGCAGACACAATGAGCAGTTCTTC. The chain has TRBV5-1 and TRBJ2-1; TRBD2 matches 9 bases. The germline V gene has CDR1 SGHRS and CDR2 YFSETQ. The junction had 6 bases not matched to a gene; V was cut back by 0 bases and J by 5 bases. This CDR3 region has 16 residues.

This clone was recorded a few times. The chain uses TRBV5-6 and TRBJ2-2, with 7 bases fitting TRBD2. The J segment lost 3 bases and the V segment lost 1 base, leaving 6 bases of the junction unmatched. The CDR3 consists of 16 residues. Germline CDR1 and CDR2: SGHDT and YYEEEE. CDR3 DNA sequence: TGTGCCAGCAGCTTGTCCCTAGCGGTCCACACCGGGGAGCTGTTTTTT. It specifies CASSLSLAVHTGELFF.

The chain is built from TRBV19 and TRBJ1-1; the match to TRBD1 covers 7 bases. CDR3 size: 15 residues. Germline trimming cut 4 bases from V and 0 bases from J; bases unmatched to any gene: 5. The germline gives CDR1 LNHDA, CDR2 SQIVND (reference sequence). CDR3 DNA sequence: TGTGCCAGTAGTAACAGGGGAGGAATGAACACTGAAGCTTTCTTT. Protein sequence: CASSNRGGMNTEAFF.

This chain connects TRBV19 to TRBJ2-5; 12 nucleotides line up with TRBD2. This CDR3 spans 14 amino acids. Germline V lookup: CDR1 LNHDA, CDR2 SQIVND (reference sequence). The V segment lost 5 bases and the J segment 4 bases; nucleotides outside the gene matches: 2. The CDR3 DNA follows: TGTGCCAGTAGTCAACTAGCGGGAGGAGAGACCCAGTACTTC. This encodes CASSQLAGGETQYF. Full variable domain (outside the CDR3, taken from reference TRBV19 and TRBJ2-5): DGGITQSPKYLFRKEGQNVTLSCEQNLNHDAMYWYRQDPGQGLRLIYYSQIVNDFQKGDIAEGYSVSREKKESFPLTVTSAQKNPTAFYLCASSQLAGGETQYFGPGTRLLVL.

The CDR3, as DNA: TGCAGCGTTGATGTATCCGGGACAGGGGGCGATGAGCAGTTCTTC. Protein: CSVDVSGTGGDEQFF. V usage is TRBV29-1 and J usage is TRBJ2-1; TRBD1 aligns across 12 bases. Germline assignment: CDR1 SQVTM and CDR2 ANQGSEA. The V segment lost 3 bases and the J segment 8 bases; nucleotides outside the gene matches: 8. The CDR3 runs to 15 residues.

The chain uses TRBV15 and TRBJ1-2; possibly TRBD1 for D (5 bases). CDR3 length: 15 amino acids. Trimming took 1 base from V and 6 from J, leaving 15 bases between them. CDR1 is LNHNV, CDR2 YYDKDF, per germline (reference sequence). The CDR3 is CATSRGLVGEDGYTF. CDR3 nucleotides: TGTGCCACCAGCAGAGGGTTGGTGGGGGAGGATGGCTACACCTTC.

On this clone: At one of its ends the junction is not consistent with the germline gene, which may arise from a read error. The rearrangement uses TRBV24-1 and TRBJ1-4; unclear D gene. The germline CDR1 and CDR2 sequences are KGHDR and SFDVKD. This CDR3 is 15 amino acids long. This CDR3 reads CTTLDKHPTNEKLFF. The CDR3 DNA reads TGTACCACCCTCGATAAACACCCAACTAATGAAAAACTGTTTTTT.

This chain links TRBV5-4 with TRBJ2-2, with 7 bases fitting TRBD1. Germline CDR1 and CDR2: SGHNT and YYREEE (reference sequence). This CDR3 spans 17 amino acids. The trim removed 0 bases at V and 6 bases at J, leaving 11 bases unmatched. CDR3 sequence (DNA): TGTGCCAGCAGCTTGGCCGCCGGGACAGCATCTCCCGGGGAGCTGTTTTTT. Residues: CASSLAAGTASPGELFF. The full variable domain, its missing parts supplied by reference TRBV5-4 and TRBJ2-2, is ETGVTQSPTHLIKTRGQQVTLRCSSQSGHNTVSWYQQALGQGPQFIFQYYREEENGRGNFPPRFSGLQFPNYSSELNVNALELDDSALYLCASSLAAGTASPGELFFGEGSRLTVL.

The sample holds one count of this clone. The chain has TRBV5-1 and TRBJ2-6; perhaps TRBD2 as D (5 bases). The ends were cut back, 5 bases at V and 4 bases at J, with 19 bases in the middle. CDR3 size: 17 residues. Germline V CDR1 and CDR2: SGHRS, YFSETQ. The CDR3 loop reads CASSSPRTAAGANVLTF. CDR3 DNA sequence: TGCGCCAGCAGTTCTCCGCGAACAGCGGCGGGGGCCAACGTCCTGACTTTC.

The CDR3 region has the DNA TGTGCCAGCAGCCAAGAGACGGCGGTATACAATGAGCAGTTCTTC. Amino acid sequence: CASSQETAVYNEQFF. The V and J genes are TRBV14 and TRBJ2-1; no definite D call. The CDR3 spans 15 residues. Looked up from germline, CDR1 is SGHDN and CDR2 is FVKESK. Trimming stripped 0 bases from V and 4 bases from J, with 10 bases between.

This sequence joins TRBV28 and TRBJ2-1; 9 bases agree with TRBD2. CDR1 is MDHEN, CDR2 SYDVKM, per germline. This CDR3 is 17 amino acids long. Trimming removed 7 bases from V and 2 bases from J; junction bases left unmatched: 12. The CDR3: CASTRFRSGGPYNEQFF. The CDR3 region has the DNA TGTGCCAGCACACGGTTTAGGAGCGGGGGGCCCTACAATGAGCAGTTCTTC.

Written as DNA, the CDR3 is TGTGCCAGCAGCCGAACTCACGTGGTTAACACTGAAGCTTTCTTT. It encodes CASSRTHVVNTEAFF. The V and J genes are TRBV3-1 (or the pseudogene TRBV3-2) and TRBJ1-1; no clear D. The CDR3 sequence is 15 residues long. Per the germline V gene, CDR1 is LGHDT and CDR2 is YNNKEL (reference sequence). V was pared by 4 bases and J by 2 bases, with 14 bases between.

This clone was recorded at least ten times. The DNA for the CDR3 is TGCGCCAGCAGCTTGGTAACAGCCGATGGCTACACCTTC. Protein product: CASSLVTADGYTF. This sequence joins TRBV5-1 and TRBJ1-2; D unclear. The germline gives CDR1 SGHRS, CDR2 YFSETQ. There are 13 residues in the CDR3. Trimming shortened V by 0 bases and J by 6 bases, and 9 bases separated the two germline ends.

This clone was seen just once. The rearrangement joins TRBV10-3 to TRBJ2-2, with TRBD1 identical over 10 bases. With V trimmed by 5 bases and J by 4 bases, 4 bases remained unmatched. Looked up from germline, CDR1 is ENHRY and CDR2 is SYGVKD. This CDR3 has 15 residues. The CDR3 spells CAISLGQGFTGELFF. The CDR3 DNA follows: TGTGCCATCAGTTTGGGACAGGGGTTCACCGGGGAGCTGTTTTTT.

The CDR3 is CASSYGGQVDGYTF. CDR3 nucleotide sequence: TGTGCCAGCAGTTACGGTGGGCAGGTTGATGGCTACACCTTC. V is TRBV6-5 and J is TRBJ1-2; D call uncertain. Trimming cost V 2 bases and J 6 bases, with 13 bases left between them. CDR3 length equals 14 residues. Per the germline V gene, CDR1 is MNHEY and CDR2 is SVGAGI.

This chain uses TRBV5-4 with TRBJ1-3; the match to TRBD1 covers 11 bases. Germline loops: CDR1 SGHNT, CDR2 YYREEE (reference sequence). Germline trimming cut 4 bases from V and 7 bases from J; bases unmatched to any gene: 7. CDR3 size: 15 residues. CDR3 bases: TGTGCCAGCAGCGTACCCGGGACAGGGGGGAACACCATATATTTT. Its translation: CASSVPGTGGNTIYF. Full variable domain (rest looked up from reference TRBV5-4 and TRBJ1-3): ETGVTQSPTHLIKTRGQQVTLRCSSQSGHNTVSWYQQALGQGPQFIFQYYREEENGRGNFPPRFSGLQFPNYSSELNVNALELDDSALYLCASSVPGTGGNTIYFGEGSWLTVV.

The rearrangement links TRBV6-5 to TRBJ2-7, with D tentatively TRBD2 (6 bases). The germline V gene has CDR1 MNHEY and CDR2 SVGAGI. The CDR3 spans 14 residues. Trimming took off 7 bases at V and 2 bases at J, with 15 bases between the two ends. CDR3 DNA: TGTGCCAGCACTGCCCGGGGGACGGCCTACGAGCAGTACTTC. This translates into CASTARGTAYEQYF.